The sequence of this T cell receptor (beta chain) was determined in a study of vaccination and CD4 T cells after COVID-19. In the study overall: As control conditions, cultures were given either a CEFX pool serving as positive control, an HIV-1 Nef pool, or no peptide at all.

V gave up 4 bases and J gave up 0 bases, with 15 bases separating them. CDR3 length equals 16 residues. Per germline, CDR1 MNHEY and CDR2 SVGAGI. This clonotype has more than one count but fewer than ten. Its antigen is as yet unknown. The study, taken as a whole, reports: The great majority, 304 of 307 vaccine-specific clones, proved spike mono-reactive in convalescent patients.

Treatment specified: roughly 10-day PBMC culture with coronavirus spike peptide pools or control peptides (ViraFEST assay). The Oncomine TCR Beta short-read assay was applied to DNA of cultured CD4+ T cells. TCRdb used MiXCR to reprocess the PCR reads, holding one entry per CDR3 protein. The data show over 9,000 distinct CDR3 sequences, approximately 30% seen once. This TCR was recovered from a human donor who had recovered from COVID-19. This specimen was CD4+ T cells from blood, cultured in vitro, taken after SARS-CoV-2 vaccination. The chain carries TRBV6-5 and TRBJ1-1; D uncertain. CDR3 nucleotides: TGTGCCAGCAGTTTTGGAGCAACCCTTATGAACACTGAAGCTTTCTTT. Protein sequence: CASSFGATLMNTEAFF.